This is a list of T cell receptor beta chains from one sample in a study of molecular identifiers for immune sequencing clone quantification. TCRdb recomputed calls from the PCR reads with MiXCR, one row per CDR3 protein. The table has about 640,000 distinct CDR3 sequences, 15% to 20% seen once; the top ten hold roughly 0.83%. Material for sequencing was naive CD8+ T cells from blood, with Jurkat cell RNA spiked in. Receptors originate from a human donor in good health. Some libraries in this study had Jurkat cell RNA spiked in. CDR3s include the opening cysteine and the closing phenylalanine or tryptophan. The D gene is left open where the match is weak. The size of a clone is reported for some rows only, either as once, few or many, or as a class for expanded clones.

TRBD2 | TRBJ2-1 | TRBV29-1 | few | TGCAGCGCTACCGGGACTAGCGGTTTTGGCAATGAGCAGTTCTTC | CSATGTSGFGNEQFF
TRBD2 | TRBJ2-2 | TRBV19 | many | TGTGCCAGTAGTATAGGGTCGGCGGGAGCGTTAGTTCGGACCGGGGAGCTGTTTTTT | CASSIGSAGALVRTGELFF
NA | TRBJ2-7 | TRBV3-1 | many | TGTGCCAGCAGCCCCACCTGGGGGGCGGACTACGAGCAGTACTTC | CASSPTWGADYEQYF
NA | TRBJ1-5 | TRBV27 | many | TGTGCCAGCAGTTTATCGATCAGTCAGCCCCAGCATTTT | CASSLSISQPQHF
NA | TRBJ1-5 | TRBV4-3 | NA | TGCGCCAGCAGCCAAGATCAAGTGGCGTTTGGCAATCAGCCCCAGCATTTT | CASSQDQVAFGNQPQHF
NA | TRBJ1-4 | TRBV4-3 | many | TGCGCCAGCAGCCAAGATCGTGGGTTGCCGACTAATGAAAAACTGTTTTTT | CASSQDRGLPTNEKLFF
NA | TRBJ2-7 | TRBV9 | NA | TGTGCCAGCAGCGTGGGGGCGGGGAAGAACTACGAGCAGTACTTC | CASSVGAGKNYEQYF
NA | TRBJ1-4 | TRBV19 | NA | TGTGCCAGTAGTACCGGGGGCAGGTGGGATGAAAAACTGTTTTTT | CASSTGGRWDEKLFF
NA | TRBJ2-7 | TRBV9 | many | TGTGCCAGCAGCGTAGGCGGCTCGAACTACGAGCAGTACTTC | CASSVGGSNYEQYF
NA | TRBJ2-3 | TRBV11-2 | many | TGTGCCAGCAGCCCCCTCCTAGCCCCACCCGACACAGATACGCAGTATTTT | CASSPLLAPPDTDTQYF
TRBD1 | TRBJ1-1 | TRBV7-9 | NA | TGTGCCAGCAGCTTAGGGCAGGGGGCTAACACTGAAGCTCTCTTT | CASSLGQGANTEALF
NA | TRBJ1-3 | TRBV9 | NA | TGCGCCAGCAGCCCCTTTGGTACAGCCTCTGGAAACACCGTATATTTT | CASSPFGTASGNTVYF
NA | TRBJ1-5 | TRBV4-3 | many | TGCGCCAGCAGCCAAGATGGGCAGATCAATCAGCCCCAGCATTTT | CASSQDGQINQPQHF
NA | TRBJ1-5 | TRBV19 | many | TGTGCCAGCAACGCGGGGGGAAATCAGCCCCAGCATTTT | CASNAGGNQPQHF
NA | TRBJ2-5 | TRBV5-1 | many | TGCGCCAGCAGCTCATTGTACCAAGAGACCCAGTACTTC | CASSSLYQETQYF
TRBD1 | TRBJ2-4 | TRBV20-1 | many | TGCAGTGCTCGGACAGGGAACATTCAGTACTTC | CSARTGNIQYF
NA | TRBJ1-1 | TRBV27 | many | TGTGCCAGCAGGGACGGGGCTGAAGCTTTCTTT | CASRDGAEAFF
NA | TRBJ2-7 | TRBV28 | many | TGTGCCAGCAGTTTACGACAGGGGAGGGACGAGCAGTACTTC | CASSLRQGRDEQYF
NA | TRBJ2-7 | TRBV28 | NA | TGTGCCAGCAGTTTAGGGGTTAGGAGCCCTGCCTCCTACGAGCAGTACTTC | CASSLGVRSPASYEQYF
TRBD2 | TRBJ2-7 | TRBV19 | many | TGTGCCAGTAGTTTGACTAGCGGGAACGAGCAGTACTTC | CASSLTSGNEQYF
NA | TRBJ2-7 | TRBV7-9 | NA | TGTGCCCGCAGCCGTGAGGGCCACGAGCAGTACTTC | CARSREGHEQYF